A single T cell receptor (beta chain) is shown here with its context. No antigen is known for it. The source of the sample is a study of T cells in narcolepsy. Overall study findings and caveats: Reportedly, autoreactive clonotypes were serially detected in patients' blood but not controls'. Autoreactive HCRT-specific and TRIB2-specific clonotypes were marked in same-patient CSF-versus-blood CD4+ comparisons.

Trimming shortened V by 4 bases and J by 3 bases, and 7 bases separated the two germline ends. Germline loops: CDR1 GTSNPN, CDR2 SVGIG (reference sequence). The length of the CDR3 is 13 residues. Libraries were prepared by immunoSEQ multiplex PCR; TCRdb keeps only in-frame clonotypes and omits some of them. The top ten clones hold 3% to 4% of a sample with over 25,000 clones, 78% of them seen once. Material for sequencing was CD45RA- memory CD4+ T cells from PBMCs. The receptor was derived from a human donor with narcolepsy. The rearrangement links TRBV30 to TRBJ1-6; D is unresolved. The CDR3 DNA follows: TGTGCCTGGATATCCCGCTATAATTCACCCCTCCACTTT. Protein product: CAWISRYNSPLHF. Looking up the rest from reference TRBV30 and TRBJ1-6 gives the full variable domain: SQTIHQWPATLVQPVGSPLSLECTVEGTSNPNLYWYRQAAGRGLQLLFYSVGIGQISSEVPQNLSASRPQDRQFILSSKKLLLSDSGFYLCAWISRYNSPLHFGNGTRLTVT.